This T cell receptor beta chain was sequenced during a study of beta chain features in type 1 diabetes. For the study at large: On cell yields, gender and age, patients and healthy donors were similar.

Since all of the isolated RNA was reverse transcribed, expressed TCRB transcripts were what got sequenced. Sequencing used immunoSEQ multiplex PCR; TCRdb keeps in-frame clones, though not all of them. This table has hundreds of thousands of clones, around 15% appearing once. The length of the CDR3 is 14 residues. Germline-derived CDR1 and CDR2 are SGHRS and YFSETQ. V lost 0 bases and J lost 1, with 4 bases in between. Overall study findings and caveats: The study left unresolved whether HLA type influences TCRB rearrangement. PCR might preferentially amplify shorter templates, equally in patients and controls.

To note about this clone: What it binds is not known. This specimen includes other DNA sequences encoding the same CDR3.

Each donor gave one heparinised blood draw averaging around 0.12 L. The sequencing input was central memory CD4+ T cells from blood. The receptor comes from a man in his thirties or forties in good health. The rearrangement links TRBV5-1 to TRBJ2-2, with D unclear. The CDR3 bases are TGCGCCAGCAGCTTGGATGGGAACACCGGGGAGCTGTTTTTT. Its translation: CASSLDGNTGELFF.